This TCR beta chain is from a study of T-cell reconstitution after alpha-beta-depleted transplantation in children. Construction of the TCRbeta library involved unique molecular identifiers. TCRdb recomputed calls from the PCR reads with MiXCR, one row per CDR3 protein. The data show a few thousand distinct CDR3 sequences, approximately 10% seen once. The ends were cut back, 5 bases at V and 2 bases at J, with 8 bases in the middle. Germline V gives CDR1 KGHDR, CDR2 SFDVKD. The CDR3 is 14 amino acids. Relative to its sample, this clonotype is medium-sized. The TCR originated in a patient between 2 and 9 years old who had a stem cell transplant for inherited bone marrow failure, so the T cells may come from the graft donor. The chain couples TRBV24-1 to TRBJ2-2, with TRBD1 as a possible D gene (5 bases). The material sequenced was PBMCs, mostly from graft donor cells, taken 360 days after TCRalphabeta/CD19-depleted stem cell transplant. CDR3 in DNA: TGTGCCACCAGTGTTGGGGCTAACACCGGGGAGCTGTTTTTT. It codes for CATSVGANTGELFF.